The clone carrying this T cell receptor beta chain rates as medium-sized. Its target is unknown. These data are taken from a study of liver allograft versus peripheral blood T cells. Study-level background: A comparison was made between T cell receptor repertoires in transplanted livers and those in recipients' peripheral blood.

MiXCR, applied by TCRdb to the reads, yields one record per CDR3 protein. The data show around 18,000 distinct CDR3 sequences, with 22% seen just once and about 13% held by the top ten. General study results and limits: Repertoires found inside liver allografts reportedly differed from T cell receptor repertoires in peripheral blood.

Germline CDR1 is SGHTA and CDR2 is FQGNSA. The V end was cut by 5 bases, the J end by 0 bases, with 13 bases between. The CDR3 has 16 residues. The V gene is TRBV7-2, the J gene TRBJ1-4; D is undetermined. This clonotype was obtained from a human patient who had a liver transplant. Some T cells may be provided by the graft donor. The CDR3 loop reads CASSARTVATNEKLFF. In nucleotides, the CDR3 is TGTGCCAGCAGCGCCAGGACGGTTGCAACTAATGAAAAACTGTTTTTT.